The source of this T cell receptor beta chain is a study of T cell changes during pregnancy in multiple sclerosis. The CDR3 spans 16 residues. In germline, CDR1 is LNHDA, CDR2 SQIVND (reference sequence). Deletions cut 10 bases from V and 0 bases from J, with 18 bases between. Profiled with immunoSEQ multiplex PCR; TCRdb holds only in-frame clones, not every one. The table shows 90,000 to 130,000 clones, with about 94% occurring only once. The TCR was taken from a female donor with multiple sclerosis, enrolled in a pregnancy study. J is TRBJ2-2 and V is TRBV19; weak D call: TRBD1 (6 bases). Sequencing was performed on peripheral blood, taken in the third trimester of pregnancy. The CDR3 bases are TGTGCCACCGCGCAGGGGCAACTAACGAACACCGGGGAGCTGTTTTTT. Amino acids: CATAQGQLTNTGELFF.